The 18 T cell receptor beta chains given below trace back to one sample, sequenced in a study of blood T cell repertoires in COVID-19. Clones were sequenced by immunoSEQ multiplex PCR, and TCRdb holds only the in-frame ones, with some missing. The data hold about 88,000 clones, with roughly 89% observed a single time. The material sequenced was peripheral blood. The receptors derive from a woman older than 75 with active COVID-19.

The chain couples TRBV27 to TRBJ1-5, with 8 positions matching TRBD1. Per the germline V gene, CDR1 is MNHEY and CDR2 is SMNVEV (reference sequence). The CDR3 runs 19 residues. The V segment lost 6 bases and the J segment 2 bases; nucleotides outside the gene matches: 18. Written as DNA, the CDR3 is TGTGCCAGCAGCGAGGATGCAGGGGGCGCCATATTGGGCAATCAGCCCCAGCATTTT. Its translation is CASSEDAGGAILGNQPQHF.

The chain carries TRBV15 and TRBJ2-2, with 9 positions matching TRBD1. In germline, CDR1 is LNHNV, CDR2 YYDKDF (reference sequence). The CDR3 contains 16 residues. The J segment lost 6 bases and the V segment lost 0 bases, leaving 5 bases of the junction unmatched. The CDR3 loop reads CATSRDRGQGAGELFF. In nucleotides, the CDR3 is TGTGCCACCAGCAGAGATAGGGGACAGGGTGCCGGGGAGCTGTTTTTT.

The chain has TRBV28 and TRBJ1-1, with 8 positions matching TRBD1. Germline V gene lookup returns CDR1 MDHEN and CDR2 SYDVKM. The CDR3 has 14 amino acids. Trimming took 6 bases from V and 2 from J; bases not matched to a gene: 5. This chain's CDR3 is CASRGTGSNTEAFF. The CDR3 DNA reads TGTGCCAGCAGAGGGACAGGTTCAAACACTGAAGCTTTCTTT.

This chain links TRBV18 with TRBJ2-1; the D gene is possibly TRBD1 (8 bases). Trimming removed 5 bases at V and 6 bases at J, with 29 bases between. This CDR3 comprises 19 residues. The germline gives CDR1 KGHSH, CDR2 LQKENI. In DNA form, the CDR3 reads TGTGCCAGCTCAGCTAACAGGGGGGGTACTACCGCCCCGGGCAATGAGCAGTTCTTC. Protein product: CASSANRGGTTAPGNEQFF.

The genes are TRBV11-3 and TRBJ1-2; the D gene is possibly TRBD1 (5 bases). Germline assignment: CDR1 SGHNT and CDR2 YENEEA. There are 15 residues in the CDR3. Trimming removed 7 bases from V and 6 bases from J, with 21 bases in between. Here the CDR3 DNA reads TGTGCCAGCACCAACCCAGCGGGACTTGAAGATGGCTACACCTTC. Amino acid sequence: CASTNPAGLEDGYTF.

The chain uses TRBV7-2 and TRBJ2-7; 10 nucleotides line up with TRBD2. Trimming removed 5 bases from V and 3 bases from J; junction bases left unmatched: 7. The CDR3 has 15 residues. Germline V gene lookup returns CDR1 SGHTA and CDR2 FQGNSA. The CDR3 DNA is TGTGCCAGCAGCGCCCAAGCGGGAGGGCACTACGAGCAGTACTTC. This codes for CASSAQAGGHYEQYF. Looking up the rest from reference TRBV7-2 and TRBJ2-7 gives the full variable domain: GAGVSQSPSNKVTEKGKDVELRCDPISGHTALYWYRQSLGQGLEFLIYFQGNSAPDKSGLPSDRFSAERTGGSVSTLTIQRTQQEDSAVYLCASSAQAGGHYEQYFGPGTRLTVT.

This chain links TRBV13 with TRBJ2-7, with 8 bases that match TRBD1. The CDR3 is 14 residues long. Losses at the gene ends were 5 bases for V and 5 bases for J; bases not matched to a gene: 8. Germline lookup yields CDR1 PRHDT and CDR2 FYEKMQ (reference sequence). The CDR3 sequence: CASSGGQVVHEQYF. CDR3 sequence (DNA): TGTGCCAGCAGCGGGGGACAGGTCGTCCACGAGCAGTACTTC.

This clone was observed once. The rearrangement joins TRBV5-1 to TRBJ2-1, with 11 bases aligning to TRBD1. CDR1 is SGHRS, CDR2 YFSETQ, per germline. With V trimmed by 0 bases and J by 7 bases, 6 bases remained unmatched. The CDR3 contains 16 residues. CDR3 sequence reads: CASSLGGQGAKNEQFF. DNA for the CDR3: TGCGCCAGCAGCTTGGGAGGACAGGGGGCTAAGAATGAGCAGTTCTTC. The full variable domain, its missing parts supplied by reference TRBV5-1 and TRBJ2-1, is KAGVTQTPRYLIKTRGQQVTLSCSPISGHRSVSWYQQTPGQGLQFLFEYFSETQRNKGNFPGRFSGRQFSNSRSEMNVSTLELGDSALYLCASSLGGQGAKNEQFFGPGTRLTVL.

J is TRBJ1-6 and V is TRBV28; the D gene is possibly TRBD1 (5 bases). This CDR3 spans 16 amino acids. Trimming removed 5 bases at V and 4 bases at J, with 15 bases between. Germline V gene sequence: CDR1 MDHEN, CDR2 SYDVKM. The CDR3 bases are TGTGCCAGCAGTCCTCCCCGACAGACTTATAATTCACCCCTCCACTTT. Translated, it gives CASSPPRQTYNSPLHF. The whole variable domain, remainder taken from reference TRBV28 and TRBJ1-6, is DVKVTQSSRYLVKRTGEKVFLECVQDMDHENMFWYRQDPGLGLRLIYFSYDVKMKEKGDIPEGYSVSREKKERFSLILESASTNQTSMYLCASSPPRQTYNSPLHFGNGTRLTVT.

The CDR3 bases are TGCGCCAGCAGCTTGGGACAGGGGACGCAGTATTTT. As protein: CASSLGQGTQYF. The chain uses TRBV5-1 and TRBJ2-3; 8 bases map to TRBD1. The V segment lost 0 bases and the J segment 9 bases; nucleotides outside the gene matches: 0. Germline V gene lookup returns CDR1 SGHRS and CDR2 YFSETQ. This CDR3 contains 12 residues.

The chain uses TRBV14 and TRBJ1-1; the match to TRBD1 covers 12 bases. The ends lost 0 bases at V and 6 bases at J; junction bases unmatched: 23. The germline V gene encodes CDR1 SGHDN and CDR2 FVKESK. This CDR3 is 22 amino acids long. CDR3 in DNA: TGTGCCAGCAGCCAAGAGTGGAGGAAAAGCCGGGACAGGGGGCGCGAGGGTCCTGAAGCTTTCTTT. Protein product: CASSQEWRKSRDRGREGPEAFF.

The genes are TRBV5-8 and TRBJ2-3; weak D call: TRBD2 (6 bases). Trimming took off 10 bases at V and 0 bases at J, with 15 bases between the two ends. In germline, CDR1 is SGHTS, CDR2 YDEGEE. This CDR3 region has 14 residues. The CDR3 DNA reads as TGTGCCCGCGGGGCGACAGTTAGCACAGATACGCAGTATTTT. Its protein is CARGATVSTDTQYF.

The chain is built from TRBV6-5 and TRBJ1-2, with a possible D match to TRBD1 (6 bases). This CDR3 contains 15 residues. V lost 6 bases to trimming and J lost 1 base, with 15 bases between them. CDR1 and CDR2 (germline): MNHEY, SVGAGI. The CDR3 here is CASRLDRTVNYGYTF. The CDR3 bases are TGTGCCAGCAGACTTGACCGGACAGTTAACTATGGCTACACCTTC.

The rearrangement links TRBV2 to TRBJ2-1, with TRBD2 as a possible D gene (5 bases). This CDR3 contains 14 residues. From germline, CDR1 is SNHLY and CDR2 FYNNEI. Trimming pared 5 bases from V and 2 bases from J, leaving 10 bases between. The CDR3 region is CASSKREPYNEQFF. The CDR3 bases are TGTGCCAGCAGTAAGAGGGAGCCCTACAATGAGCAGTTCTTC.

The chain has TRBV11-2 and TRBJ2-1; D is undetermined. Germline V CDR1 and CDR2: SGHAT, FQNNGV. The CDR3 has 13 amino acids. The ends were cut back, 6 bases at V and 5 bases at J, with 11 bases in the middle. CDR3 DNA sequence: TGTGCCAGCAGTGAGACTGTTAACAATGAGCAGTTCTTC. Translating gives CASSETVNNEQFF.

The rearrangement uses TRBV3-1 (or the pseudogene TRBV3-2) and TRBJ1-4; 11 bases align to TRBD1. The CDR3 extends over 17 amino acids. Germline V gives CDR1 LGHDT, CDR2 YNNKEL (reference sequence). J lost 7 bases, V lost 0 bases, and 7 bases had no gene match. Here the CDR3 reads CASSQDGTGGISEKLFF. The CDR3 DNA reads TGTGCCAGCAGCCAAGATGGGACAGGGGGAATATCTGAAAAACTGTTTTTT.

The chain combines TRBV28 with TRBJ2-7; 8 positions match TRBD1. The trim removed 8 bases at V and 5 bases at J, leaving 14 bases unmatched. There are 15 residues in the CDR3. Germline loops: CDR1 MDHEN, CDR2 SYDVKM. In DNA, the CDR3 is TGTGCCAGCGCTGGCCCGGGACAGGCGGGAAACGAGCAGTACTTC. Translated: CASAGPGQAGNEQYF.

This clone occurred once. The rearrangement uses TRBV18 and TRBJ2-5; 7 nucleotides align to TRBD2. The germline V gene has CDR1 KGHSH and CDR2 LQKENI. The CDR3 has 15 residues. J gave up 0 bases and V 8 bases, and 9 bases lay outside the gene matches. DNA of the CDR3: TGTGCCAGCCGCTTCGGGGAGGGGAACCAAGAGACCCAGTACTTC. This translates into CASRFGEGNQETQYF. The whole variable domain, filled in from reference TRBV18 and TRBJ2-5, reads NAGVMQNPRHLVRRRGQEARLRCSPMKGHSHVYWYRQLPEEGLKFMVYLQKENIIDESGMPKERFSAEFPKEGPSILRIQQVVRGDSAAYFCASRFGEGNQETQYFGPGTRLLVL.